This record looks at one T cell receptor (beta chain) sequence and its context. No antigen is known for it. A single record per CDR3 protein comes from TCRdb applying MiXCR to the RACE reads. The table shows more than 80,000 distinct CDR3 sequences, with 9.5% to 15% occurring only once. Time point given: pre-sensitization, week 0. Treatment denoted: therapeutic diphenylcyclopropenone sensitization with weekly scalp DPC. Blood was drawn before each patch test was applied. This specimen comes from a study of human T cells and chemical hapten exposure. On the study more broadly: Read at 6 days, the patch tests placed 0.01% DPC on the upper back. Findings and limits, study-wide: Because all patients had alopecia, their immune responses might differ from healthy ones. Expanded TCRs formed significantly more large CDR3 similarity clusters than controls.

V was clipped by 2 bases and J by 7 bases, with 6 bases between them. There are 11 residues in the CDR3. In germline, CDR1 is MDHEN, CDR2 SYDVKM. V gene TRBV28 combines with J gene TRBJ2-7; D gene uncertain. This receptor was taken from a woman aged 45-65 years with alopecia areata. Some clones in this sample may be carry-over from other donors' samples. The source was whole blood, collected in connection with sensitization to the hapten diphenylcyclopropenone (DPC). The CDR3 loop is CASSLRSEQYF. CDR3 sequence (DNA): TGTGCCAGCAGTTTAAGGTCGGAGCAGTACTTC.